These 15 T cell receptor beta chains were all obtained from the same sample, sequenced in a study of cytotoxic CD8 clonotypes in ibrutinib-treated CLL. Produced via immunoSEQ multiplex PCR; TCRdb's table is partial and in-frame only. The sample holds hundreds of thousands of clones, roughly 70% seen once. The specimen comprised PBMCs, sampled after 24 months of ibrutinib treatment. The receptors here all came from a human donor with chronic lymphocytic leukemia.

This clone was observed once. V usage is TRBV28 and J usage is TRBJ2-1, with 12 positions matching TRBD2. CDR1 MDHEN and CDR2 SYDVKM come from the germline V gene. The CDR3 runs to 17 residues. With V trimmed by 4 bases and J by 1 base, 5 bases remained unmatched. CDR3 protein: CASSSLAGGPSYNEQFF. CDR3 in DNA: TGTGCCAGCAGTTCCCTAGCGGGAGGGCCTTCCTACAATGAGCAGTTCTTC.

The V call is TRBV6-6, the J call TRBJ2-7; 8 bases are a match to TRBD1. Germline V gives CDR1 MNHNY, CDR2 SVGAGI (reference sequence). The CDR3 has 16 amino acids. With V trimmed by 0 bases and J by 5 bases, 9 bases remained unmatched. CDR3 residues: CASSYSRGQGADEQYF. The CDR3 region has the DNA TGTGCCAGCAGTTACTCGCGAGGACAGGGTGCAGACGAGCAGTACTTC.

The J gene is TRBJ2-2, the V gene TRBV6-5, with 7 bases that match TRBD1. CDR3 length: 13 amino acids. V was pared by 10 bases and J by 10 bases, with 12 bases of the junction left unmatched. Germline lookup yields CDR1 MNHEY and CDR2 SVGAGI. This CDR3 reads CAIGRTGGEELFF. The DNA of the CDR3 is TGTGCCATCGGAAGGACAGGAGGAGAGGAGCTGTTTTTT.

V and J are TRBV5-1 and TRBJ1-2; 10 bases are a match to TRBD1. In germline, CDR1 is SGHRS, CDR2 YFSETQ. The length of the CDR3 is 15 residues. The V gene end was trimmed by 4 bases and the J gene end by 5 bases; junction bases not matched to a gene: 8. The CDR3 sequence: CASSPGQGEGYGYTF. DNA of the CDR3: TGCGCCAGCAGCCCCGGACAGGGGGAAGGGTATGGCTACACCTTC.

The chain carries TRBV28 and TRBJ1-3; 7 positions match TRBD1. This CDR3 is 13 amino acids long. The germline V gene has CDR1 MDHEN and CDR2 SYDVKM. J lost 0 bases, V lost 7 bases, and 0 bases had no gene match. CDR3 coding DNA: TGTGCCAGCACAGGGGGCTCTGGAAACACCATATATTTT. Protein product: CASTGGSGNTIYF.

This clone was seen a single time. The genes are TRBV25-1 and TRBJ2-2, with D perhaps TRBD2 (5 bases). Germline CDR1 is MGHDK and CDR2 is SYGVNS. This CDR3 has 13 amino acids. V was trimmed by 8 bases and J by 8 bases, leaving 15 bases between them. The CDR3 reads CASSGLLGGELFF. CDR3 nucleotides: TGTGCCAGCTCAGGACTTTTGGGAGGGGAGCTGTTTTTT.

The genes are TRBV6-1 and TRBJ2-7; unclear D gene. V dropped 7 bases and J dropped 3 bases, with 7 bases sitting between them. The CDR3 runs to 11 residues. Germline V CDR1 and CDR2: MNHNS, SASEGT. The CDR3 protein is CASTEHYEQYF. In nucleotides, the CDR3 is TGTGCCAGCACCGAGCACTACGAGCAGTACTTC.

The DNA of the CDR3 is TGTGCCAGCACCCTTCAGGGTTACGAGCAGTACTTC. Translated: CASTLQGYEQYF. The chain links TRBV28 to TRBJ2-7; D is perhaps TRBD1 (5 bases). V was cut by 7 bases and J by 4 bases, with 11 bases left in between. The CDR3 sequence is 12 residues long. CDR1 and CDR2 from the germline V gene are MDHEN and SYDVKM.

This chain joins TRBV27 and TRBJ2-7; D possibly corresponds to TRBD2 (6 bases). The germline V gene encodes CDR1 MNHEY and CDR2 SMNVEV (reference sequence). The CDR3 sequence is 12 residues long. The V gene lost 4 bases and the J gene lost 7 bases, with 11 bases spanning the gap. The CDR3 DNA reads TGTGCCAGCAGTTCCGGGAGAAGGGAGCAGTACTTC. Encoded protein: CASSSGRREQYF.

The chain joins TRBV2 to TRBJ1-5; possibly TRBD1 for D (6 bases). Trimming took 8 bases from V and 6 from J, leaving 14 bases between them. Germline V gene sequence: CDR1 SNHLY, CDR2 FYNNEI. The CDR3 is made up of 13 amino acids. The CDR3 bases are TGTGCCAGCGGGGCAGGGGAGGGTCAGCCCCAGCATTTT. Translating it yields CASGAGEGQPQHF.

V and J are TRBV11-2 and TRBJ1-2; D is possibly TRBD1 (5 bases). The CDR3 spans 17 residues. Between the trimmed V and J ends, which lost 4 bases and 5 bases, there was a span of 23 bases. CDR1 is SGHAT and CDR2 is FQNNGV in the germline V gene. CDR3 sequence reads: CASSWGSARTLSYGYTF. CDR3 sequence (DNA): TGTGCCAGCAGCTGGGGGTCAGCCCGAACGCTTTCTTATGGCTACACCTTC.

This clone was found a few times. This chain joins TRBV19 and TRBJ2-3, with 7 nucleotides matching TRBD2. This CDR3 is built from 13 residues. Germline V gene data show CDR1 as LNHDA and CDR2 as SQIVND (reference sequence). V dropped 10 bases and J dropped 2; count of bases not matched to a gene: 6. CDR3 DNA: TGTGCCACCCGGGAGCGGGACACAGATACGCAGTATTTT. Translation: CATRERDTDTQYF.

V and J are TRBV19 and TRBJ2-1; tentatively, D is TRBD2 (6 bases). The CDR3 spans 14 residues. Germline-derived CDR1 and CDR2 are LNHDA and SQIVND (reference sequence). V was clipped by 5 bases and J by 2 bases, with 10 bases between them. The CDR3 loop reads CASSGRETYNEQFF. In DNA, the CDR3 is TGTGCCAGTAGTGGACGGGAGACCTACAATGAGCAGTTCTTC. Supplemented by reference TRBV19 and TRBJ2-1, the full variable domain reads DGGITQSPKYLFRKEGQNVTLSCEQNLNHDAMYWYRQDPGQGLRLIYYSQIVNDFQKGDIAEGYSVSREKKESFPLTVTSAQKNPTAFYLCASSGRETYNEQFFGPGTRLTVL.

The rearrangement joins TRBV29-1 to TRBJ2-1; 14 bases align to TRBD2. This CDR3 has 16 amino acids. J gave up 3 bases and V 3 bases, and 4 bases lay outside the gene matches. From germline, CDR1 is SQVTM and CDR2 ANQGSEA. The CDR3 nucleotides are TGCAGCGTTGAGGGACTAGCGGGAGTGATCTACAATGAGCAGTTCTTC. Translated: CSVEGLAGVIYNEQFF.

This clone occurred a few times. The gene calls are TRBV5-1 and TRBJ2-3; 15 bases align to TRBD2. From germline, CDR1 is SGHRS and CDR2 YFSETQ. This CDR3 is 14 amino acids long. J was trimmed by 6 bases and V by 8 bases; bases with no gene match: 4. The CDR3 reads CASGLAGGYDTQYF. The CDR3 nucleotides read TGCGCCAGTGGACTAGCGGGAGGGTACGATACGCAGTATTTT.